The source of this TCR beta chain is a study of T cells in Graves' hyperthyroidism and ophthalmopathy. About the study: At initial diagnosis, before any treatment had begun, peripheral blood was obtained. Study conclusions and caveats: Patients with ophthalmopathy were separated from those with stable hyperthyroidism by a 13 V-J model.

This clonotype has a count of ten or more. The antigen is not known. Amplification of TCR beta CDR3 regions used RNA as the template. The TCR CDR3 first-round RT-PCR relied on the HTBI primer set. One entry per CDR3 protein results from TCRdb running MiXCR on the multiplex PCR reads. The sample includes a few hundred thousand distinct CDR3 sequences, approximately 15% of them seen just once. Sequencing input: blood. The TCR comes from a woman in her twenties or thirties with Graves' hyperthyroidism.

CDR3 in amino acids: CASSLRTGNTEAFF. In nucleotides, the CDR3 is TGTGCCAGCAGCCTTCGGACGGGGAACACTGAAGCTTTCTTT. V gene TRBV3-1 combines with J gene TRBJ1-1; D unclear. V dropped 4 bases and J dropped 1 base, with 10 bases sitting between them. Germline V gene lookup returns CDR1 LGHDT and CDR2 YNNKEL (reference sequence). CDR3 size: 14 residues.